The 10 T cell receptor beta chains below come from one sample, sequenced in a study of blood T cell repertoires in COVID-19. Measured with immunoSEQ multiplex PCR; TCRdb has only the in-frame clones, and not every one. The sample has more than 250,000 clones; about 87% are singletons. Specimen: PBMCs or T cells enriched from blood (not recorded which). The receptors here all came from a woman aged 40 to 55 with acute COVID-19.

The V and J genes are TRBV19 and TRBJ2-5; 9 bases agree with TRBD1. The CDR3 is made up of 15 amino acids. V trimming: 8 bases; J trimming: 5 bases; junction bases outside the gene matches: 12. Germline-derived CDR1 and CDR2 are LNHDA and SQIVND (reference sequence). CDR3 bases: TGTGCCAGTCGGGGACAGGGTATGCGACTTGAGACCCAGTACTTC. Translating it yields CASRGQGMRLETQYF.

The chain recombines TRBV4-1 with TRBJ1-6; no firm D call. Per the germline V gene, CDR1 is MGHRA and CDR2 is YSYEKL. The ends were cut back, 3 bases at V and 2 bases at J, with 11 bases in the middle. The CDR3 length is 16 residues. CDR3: CASSHGWITYNSPLHF. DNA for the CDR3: TGCGCCAGCAGCCACGGGTGGATAACCTATAATTCACCCCTCCACTTT.

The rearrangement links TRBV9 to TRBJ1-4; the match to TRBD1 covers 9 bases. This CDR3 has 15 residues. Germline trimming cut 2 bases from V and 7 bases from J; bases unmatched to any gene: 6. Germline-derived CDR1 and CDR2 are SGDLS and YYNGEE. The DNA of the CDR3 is TGTGCCAGCAGCGTGGGGACAGGGCACGGTGAAAAACTGTTTTTT. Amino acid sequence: CASSVGTGHGEKLFF. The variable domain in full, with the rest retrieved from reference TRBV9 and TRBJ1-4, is DSGVTQTPKHLITATGQRVTLRCSPRSGDLSVYWYQQSLDQGLQFLIQYYNGEERAKGNILERFSAQQFPDLHSELNLSSLELGDSALYFCASSVGTGHGEKLFFGSGTQLSVL.

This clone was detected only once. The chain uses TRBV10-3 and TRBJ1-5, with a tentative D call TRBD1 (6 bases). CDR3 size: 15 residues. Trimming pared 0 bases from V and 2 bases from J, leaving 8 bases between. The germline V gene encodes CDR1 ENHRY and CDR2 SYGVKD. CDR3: CAISESAGGNQPQHF. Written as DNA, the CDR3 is TGTGCCATCAGTGAGTCCGCAGGGGGCAATCAGCCCCAGCATTTT.

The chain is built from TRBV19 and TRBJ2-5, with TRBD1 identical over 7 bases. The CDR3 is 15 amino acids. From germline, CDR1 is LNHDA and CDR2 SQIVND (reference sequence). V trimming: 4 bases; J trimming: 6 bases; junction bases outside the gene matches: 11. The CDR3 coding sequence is TGTGCCAGTAGTACCTTACAGACAGGGTGGAAGACCCAGTACTTC. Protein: CASSTLQTGWKTQYF.

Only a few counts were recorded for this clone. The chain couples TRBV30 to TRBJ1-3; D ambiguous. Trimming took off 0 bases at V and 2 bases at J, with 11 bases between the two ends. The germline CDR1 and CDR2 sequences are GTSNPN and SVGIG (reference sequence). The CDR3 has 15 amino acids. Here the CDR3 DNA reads TGTGCCTGGAGTGTACGGGGTTTGACTGGAAACACCATATATTTT. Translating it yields CAWSVRGLTGNTIYF.

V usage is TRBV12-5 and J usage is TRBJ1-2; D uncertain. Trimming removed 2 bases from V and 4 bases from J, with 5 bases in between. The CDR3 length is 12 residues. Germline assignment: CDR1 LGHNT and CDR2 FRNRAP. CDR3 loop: CASGLQVYGYTF. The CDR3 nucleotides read TGTGCTAGTGGTTTGCAGGTCTATGGCTACACCTTC.

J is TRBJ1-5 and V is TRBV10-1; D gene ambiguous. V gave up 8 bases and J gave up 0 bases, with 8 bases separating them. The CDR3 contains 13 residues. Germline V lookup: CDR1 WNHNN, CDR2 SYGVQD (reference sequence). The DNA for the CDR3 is TGCGCCAGCCACAGTTATAGCAATCAGCCCCAGCATTTT. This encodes CASHSYSNQPQHF.

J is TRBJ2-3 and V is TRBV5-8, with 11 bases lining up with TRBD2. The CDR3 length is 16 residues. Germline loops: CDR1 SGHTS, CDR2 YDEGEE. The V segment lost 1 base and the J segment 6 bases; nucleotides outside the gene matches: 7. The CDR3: CASSLWASGRSDTQYF. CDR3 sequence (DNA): TGTGCCAGCAGCTTGTGGGCTAGCGGGAGGTCGGATACGCAGTATTTT. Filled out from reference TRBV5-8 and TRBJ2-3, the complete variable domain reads EAGVTQSPTHLIKTRGQQATLRCSPISGHTSVYWYQQALGLGLQFLLWYDEGEERNRGNFPPRFSGRQFPNYSSELNVNALELEDSALYLCASSLWASGRSDTQYFGPGTRLTVL.

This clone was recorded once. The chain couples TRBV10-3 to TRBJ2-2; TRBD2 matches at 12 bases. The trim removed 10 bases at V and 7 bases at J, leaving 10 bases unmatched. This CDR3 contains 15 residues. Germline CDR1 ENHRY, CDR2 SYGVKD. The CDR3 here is CATQTSGSGIGELFF. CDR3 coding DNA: TGTGCCACACAGACTAGCGGGAGTGGAATCGGGGAGCTGTTTTTT.